The rows below give T cell receptor beta chains drawn from one sample of a study of shared clonotypes between healthy human individuals. Here immunoSEQ multiplex PCR was the method, and the copy in TCRdb shows in-frame clones only, minus some. The sample lists fewer than 600,000 clones; about 80% were seen once. Sequences were obtained from PBMCs. These receptors were obtained from a woman aged 35 to 49 in good health. Some clones in this sample may be carry-over from other donors' samples. Both conserved end residues are part of each CDR3. The D gene is left open where the match is weak. Expanded clones are given a class, and other clones once, few, many or no size at all.

CDR3 length | J gene | D gene | V gene | clone size | CDR3 protein | CDR3 DNA
15 | TRBJ2-7 | TRBD1 | TRBV2 | NA | CASLGRDRGFYEQYF | TGTGCCAGCCTAGGTCGGGACAGGGGGTTTTACGAGCAGTACTTC
15 | TRBJ1-2 | NA | TRBV4-3 | NA | CASSQAAGQNYGYTF | TGCGCCAGCAGCCAAGCAGCTGGACAGAACTATGGCTACACCTTC
14 | TRBJ2-5 | TRBD2 | TRBV29-1 | NA | CSVALAGGIETQYF | TGCAGCGTTGCGCTAGCGGGAGGGATAGAGACCCAGTACTTC
15 | TRBJ2-7 | NA | TRBV23-1 | NA | CASRGGPVPRYEQYF | TGCGCCAGCAGGGGGGGACCTGTTCCCCGCTACGAGCAGTACTTC
15 | TRBJ2-5 | NA | TRBV15 | NA | CATSREADSLETQYF | TGTGCCACCAGCAGAGAAGCGGACAGCTTGGAGACCCAGTACTTC
13 | TRBJ2-3 | NA | TRBV11-3 | NA | CASSLEGADTQYF | TGTGCCAGCAGCTTGGAGGGAGCAGATACGCAGTATTTT
14 | TRBJ2-1 | NA | TRBV7-3 | NA | CASSLTSTGNEQFF | TGTGCCAGCAGCTTAACTAGTACCGGCAATGAGCAGTTCTTC
15 | TRBJ1-5 | NA | TRBV6-1 | NA | CASSTAGVRAQPQHF | TGTGCCAGCAGTACCGCAGGGGTGAGGGCTCAGCCCCAGCATTTT
12 | TRBJ1-2 | NA | TRBV25-1 | few | CASSDHSHGYTF | TGTGCCAGCAGTGATCATTCCCATGGCTACACCTTC
15 | TRBJ2-5 | TRBD1 | TRBV28 | NA | CASSRPGQGWETQYF | TGTGCCAGCAGTCGGCCGGGACAGGGCTGGGAGACCCAGTACTTC
14 | TRBJ2-7 | NA | TRBV7-2 | few | CASSLAGQFYEQYF | TGTGCCAGCAGCTTAGCGGGGCAGTTCTACGAGCAGTACTTC
16 | TRBJ2-1 | TRBD2 | TRBV15 | NA | CATSRDLVAGYNEQFF | TGTGCCACCAGCAGAGATCTAGTAGCGGGATACAATGAGCAGTTCTTC
15 | TRBJ1-3 | NA | TRBV7-7 | many | CASSLSMSSGNTIYF | TGTGCTAGCAGCTTAAGTATGAGCTCTGGAAACACCATATATTTT
14 | TRBJ2-1 | NA | TRBV19 | NA | CASNPRGIQGEQFF | TGTGCCAGTAACCCCCGCGGGATTCAGGGTGAGCAGTTCTTC
12 | TRBJ2-2 | NA | TRBV11-3 | NA | CASSNLTGELFF | TGTGCCAGCAGCAACCTCACCGGGGAGCTGTTTTTT
11 | TRBJ1-5 | NA | TRBV30 | once | CAWSVGQPQHF | TGTGCCTGGAGTGTAGGTCAGCCCCAGCATTTT
13 | TRBJ2-3 | NA | TRBV7-2 | NA | CASGLTGTDTQYF | TGTGCCAGCGGACTAACGGGTACAGATACGCAGTATTTT
14 | TRBJ1-2 | NA | TRBV30 | NA | CAWSVLGLNYGYTF | TGTGCCTGGAGTGTACTGGGCCTTAACTATGGCTACACCTTC
14 | TRBJ2-7 | NA | TRBV28 | NA | CTSSPTRHSNEQYF | TGTACCAGCAGTCCCACACGACACTCCAACGAGCAGTACTTC
14 | TRBJ1-2 | NA | TRBV28 | NA | CASSFRTSPRSDTF | TGTGCCAGCAGTTTCAGGACGTCGCCTCGCTCTGACACCTTC
12 | TRBJ1-2 | NA | TRBV29-1 | NA | CSVTLPGGGYTF | TGCAGCGTCACCCTGCCGGGGGGCGGCTACACCTTC
15 | TRBJ2-5 | TRBD1 | TRBV5-1 | NA | CASNPGTGDLETQYF | TGCGCCAGCAACCCCGGGACAGGGGATTTAGAGACCCAGTACTTC
14 | TRBJ2-3 | NA | TRBV5-4 | NA | CASSWTDSTDTQYF | TGTGCCAGCAGCTGGACGGATAGCACAGATACGCAGTATTTT
15 | TRBJ2-7 | NA | TRBV7-2 | NA | CASSLSREGPYEQYF | TGTGCCAGCAGCTTAAGTAGGGAAGGACCCTACGAGCAGTACTTC
19 | TRBJ2-1 | TRBD2 | TRBV7-3 | NA | CASSLNGRAEGVVYNEQFF | TGTGCCAGCAGCTTAAACGGGAGGGCCGAGGGAGTAGTCTACAATGAGCAGTTCTTC
17 | TRBJ2-3 | NA | TRBV4-2 | NA | CASSQVSSGGAAHTQYF | TGTGCCAGCAGCCAAGTGAGCTCGGGCGGGGCTGCGCATACGCAGTATTTT
12 | TRBJ1-5 | NA | TRBV30 | NA | CACEGGVKPQHF | TGTGCCTGTGAGGGTGGGGTAAAGCCCCAGCATTTT
15 | TRBJ2-3 | NA | TRBV2 | NA | CASSRDPPPLDTQYF | TGTGCCAGCAGTCGGGACCCTCCTCCTCTAGATACGCAGTATTTT
15 | TRBJ2-7 | NA | TRBV21-1 | NA | CASSSRQQLTYEQYF | TGTGCCAGCAGCTCCCGACAGCAGCTTACCTACGAGCAGTACTTC
15 | TRBJ1-2 | TRBD1 | TRBV6-1 | NA | CASSENAGGGYGYTF | TGTGCCAGCAGTGAAAATGCAGGGGGCGGCTATGGCTACACCTTC
12 | TRBJ2-2 | NA | TRBV9 | NA | CASSVVTGELFF | TGTGCCAGCAGCGTAGTGACCGGGGAGCTGTTTTTT
13 | TRBJ2-2 | NA | TRBV5-1 | NA | CASSFYSTGELFF | TGCGCCAGCAGCTTCTACAGCACCGGGGAGCTGTTTTTT
15 | TRBJ2-7 | TRBD2 | TRBV5-4 | once | CASSLGGAGAYEQYF | TGTGCCAGCAGCTTGGGCGGGGCGGGGGCCTACGAGCAGTACTTC
15 | TRBJ1-5 | NA | TRBV19 | once | CASSIGGGDNQPQHF | TGTGCCAGTAGTATCGGGGGAGGGGACAATCAGCCCCAGCATTTT
17 | TRBJ1-5 | TRBD1 | TRBV19 | once | CASRTGGGSGSNQPQHF | TGTGCCAGCCGGACAGGGGGCGGGTCCGGGAGCAATCAGCCCCAGCATTTT
14 | TRBJ2-1 | NA | TRBV4-3 | NA | CASSPQRQYNEQFF | TGCGCCAGCAGCCCCCAACGACAGTACAATGAGCAGTTCTTC
20 | TRBJ2-1 | TRBD2 | TRBV11-2 | NA | CASSLDLQRELFTDREEQFF | TGTGCCAGCAGCTTAGATCTACAGCGGGAGCTTTTCACGGATAGGGAGGAGCAGTTCTTC
16 | TRBJ2-1 | TRBD2 | TRBV5-4 | once | CASSSPLTGGRDEQFF | TGTGCCAGCAGCTCTCCCCTCACCGGGGGGAGGGATGAGCAGTTCTTC
15 | TRBJ2-1 | TRBD2 | TRBV4-3 | NA | CASSQGTSGRGEQFF | TGCGCCAGCAGCCAAGGGACTAGCGGGAGAGGCGAGCAGTTCTTC
15 | TRBJ2-7 | TRBD1 | TRBV30 | NA | CAYSTGLIEVHEQYF | TGTGCCTACTCGACAGGGCTTATTGAAGTTCACGAGCAGTACTTC
11 | TRBJ2-1 | NA | TRBV25-1 | NA | CASSYDDEQFF | TGTGCCAGCAGCTATGACGATGAGCAGTTCTTC
15 | TRBJ2-2 | NA | TRBV9 | NA | CASSVDQGLTGELFF | TGTGCCAGCAGCGTAGACCAGGGACTCACCGGGGAGCTGTTTTTT
16 | TRBJ2-7 | NA | TRBV7-2 | NA | CASSLVGGASSYEQYF | TGTGCCAGCAGCTTAGTTGGTGGGGCCAGCTCCTACGAGCAGTACTTC
15 | TRBJ2-7 | NA | TRBV11-2 | NA | CASSLALGDSDEQYF | TGTGCCAGCAGCTTGGCGCTAGGGGATTCGGACGAGCAGTACTTC
15 | TRBJ1-2 | NA | TRBV2 | NA | CASSFLSGTNYGYTF | TGTGCCAGCAGTTTTTTGTCAGGGACTAACTATGGCTACACCTTC
14 | TRBJ1-1 | NA | TRBV7-9 | many | CASSLVGGNTEAFF | TGTGCCAGCAGCTTAGTCGGGGGGAATACTGAAGCTTTCTTT
14 | TRBJ1-2 | NA | TRBV6-1 | NA | CASSVEMPNYGYTF | TGTGCCAGCAGTGTTGAGATGCCAAACTATGGCTACACCTTC
15 | TRBJ1-2 | TRBD1 | TRBV7-8 | NA | CASSTAPGTEGGYTF | TGTGCCAGCAGCACGGCCCCCGGGACAGAAGGCGGCTACACCTTC
15 | TRBJ1-5 | TRBD1 | TRBV6-5 | NA | CASRSGTGGNGPQHF | TGTGCCAGCAGATCCGGGACAGGGGGAAATGGGCCCCAGCATTTT
16 | TRBJ2-2 | TRBD2 | TRBV4-2 | NA | CASSQVLAGETGELFF | TGTGCCAGCAGCCAAGTACTAGCGGGAGAAACCGGGGAGCTGTTTTTT
15 | TRBJ2-5 | TRBD1 | TRBV11-2 | NA | CASSLGTGQQETQYF | TGTGCCAGCAGCTTAGGGACAGGGCAACAAGAGACCCAGTACTTC
15 | TRBJ1-4 | NA | TRBV1 | few | CTSREHEASYEKLFF | TGCACCAGCAGGGAACACGAGGCCTCCTATGAAAAACTGTTTTTT